The rows below give T cell receptor beta chains drawn from one sample of a study of a mutant IDH1 vaccine in newly diagnosed glioma. No antigen is known for these receptors. The repertoire was sequenced with immunoSEQ multiplex PCR; TCRdb's copy has only in-frame clones and lacks some. The sample records 45,000 or so clones, more than 75% being singletons. The specimen was PBMCs, collected from a glioma patient whose treatment included an IDH1 peptide vaccine. These receptors originate from a woman in her 40s with glioma. CDR3s include the opening cysteine and the closing phenylalanine or tryptophan. Fields, in order: CDR3 DNA, CDR3 protein, V gene, D gene, clone size, J gene. A D gene is named only where the DNA matches it firmly. Clone size is not always given. Where it is, it says once, few, many or a class for expanded clones.

TGTGCCAGCAGCCCGGGGGGAACTAATGAAAAACTGTTTTTT | CASSPGGTNEKLFF | TRBV7-9 | - | - | TRBJ1-4
TGTGCCTGGAGTGTAGGGGGGACCCAGTACTTC | CAWSVGGTQYF | TRBV30 | - | once | TRBJ2-5
TGTGCCACCAGCAGAGTTGGTAATGAAAAACTGTTTTTT | CATSRVGNEKLFF | TRBV15 | - | - | TRBJ1-4
TGTGCCAGCTCACCACGGTTGGGCTCCGTTACTGAAAAACTGTTTTTT | CASSPRLGSVTEKLFF | TRBV18 | - | - | TRBJ1-4
TGCGCCAGCAGCCCTATGGGAGGGGGGAACACCGGGGAGCTGTTTTTT | CASSPMGGGNTGELFF | TRBV4-3 | - | - | TRBJ2-2
TGCGCCAGCAGCTTCGGGATGGATCAGCCCCAGCATTTT | CASSFGMDQPQHF | TRBV5-1 | - | - | TRBJ1-5
TGCAGTGCTATATACAATGAGCAGTTCTTC | CSAIYNEQFF | TRBV20-1 | - | - | TRBJ2-1
TGTGCCAGCAGCTGGACGACAGGGGGGCCCTACGAGCAGTACTTC | CASSWTTGGPYEQYF | TRBV5-6 | TRBD1 | - | TRBJ2-7
TGCGCCAGCAGCCAAGGGGGACTAGCGGATTCCTACGAGCAGTACTTC | CASSQGGLADSYEQYF | TRBV4-3 | TRBD2 | - | TRBJ2-7
TGTGCCAGCAGTCCCTTTCGTGGGGACTATGGCTACACCTTC | CASSPFRGDYGYTF | TRBV7-9 | - | - | TRBJ1-2
TGTGCCAGCAGCCGCGGCACACCGACTGAAGCTTTCTTT | CASSRGTPTEAFF | TRBV7-9 | - | - | TRBJ1-1
TGTGCCAGCAGTTCCAAGAGCAGAAATGAAAAACTGTTTTTT | CASSSKSRNEKLFF | TRBV27 | - | once | TRBJ1-4
TGCGCCAGCAGCTTGGGGCCCTCCGCTCAGGGCTACACCTTC | CASSLGPSAQGYTF | TRBV5-1 | - | - | TRBJ1-2
TGTGCCACCACACCGGACAGGGGCAACTCCTACGAGCAGTACTTC | CATTPDRGNSYEQYF | TRBV19 | TRBD1 | - | TRBJ2-7
TGTGCCAGCAGGGGACTAGCGGGAATATCAGATACGCAGTATTTT | CASRGLAGISDTQYF | TRBV6-5 | TRBD2 | - | TRBJ2-3